These 27 T cell receptor beta chains came from one sample sequenced in a study of blood T cell repertoires in COVID-19. Clones were sequenced by immunoSEQ multiplex PCR, and TCRdb holds only the in-frame ones, with some missing. The sample lists some 180,000 clones; 89% were seen once. The sample consisted of peripheral blood. The origin of the receptors is a middle-aged man with acute or convalescent COVID-19.

The chain joins TRBV27 to TRBJ2-1, with D possibly TRBD2 on 6 matching bases. Trimming took 5 bases from V and 10 from J, leaving 15 bases between them. The CDR3 is 13 residues long. Germline loops: CDR1 MNHEY, CDR2 SMNVEV (reference sequence). CDR3 nucleotides: TGTGCCAGCAGTCTAGGGACTTTCAGCGAGCAGTTCTTC. Amino acids: CASSLGTFSEQFF.

V is TRBV29-1 and J is TRBJ2-7; unclear D gene. The V end lost 5 bases, the J end lost 2 bases, and 7 bases lay between the germline ends. Looked up from germline, CDR1 is SQVTM and CDR2 is ANQGSEA. CDR3 length: 11 residues. The CDR3 spells CSVLTAYEQYF. As DNA, the CDR3 is TGCAGCGTTCTTACTGCCTACGAGCAGTACTTC.

The V gene is TRBV2, the J gene TRBJ1-5, with D possibly TRBD1 on 5 matching bases. Per the germline V gene, CDR1 is SNHLY and CDR2 is FYNNEI. Trimming took 5 bases from V and 6 from J, leaving 17 bases between them. The CDR3 consists of 15 residues. The CDR3 loop is CASSLFFDGGQPQHF. In DNA form, the CDR3 reads TGTGCCAGCAGTCTTTTTTTTGACGGGGGTCAGCCCCAGCATTTT. Using reference TRBV2 and TRBJ1-5 for the parts outside the CDR3, the full variable domain is EPEVTQTPSHQVTQMGQEVILRCVPISNHLYFYWYRQILGQKVEFLVSFYNNEISEKSEIFDDQFSVERPDGSNFTLKIRSTKLEDSAMYFCASSLFFDGGQPQHFGDGTRLSIL.

The J gene is TRBJ1-6, the V gene TRBV10-1; D remains unclear. Germline V gives CDR1 WNHNN, CDR2 SYGVQD (reference sequence). V was pared by 4 bases and J by 3 bases, with 16 bases between. The CDR3 runs to 17 residues. The CDR3 loop is CASSAPIQVRYNSPLHF. CDR3 coding DNA: TGCGCCAGCAGTGCCCCGATTCAGGTCCGCTATAATTCACCCCTCCACTTT.

The V gene is TRBV5-5, the J gene TRBJ1-4; 8 bases fit TRBD1. Germline V gene data show CDR1 as SGHKS and CDR2 as YYEKEE (reference sequence). The junction had 8 bases not matched to a gene; V was cut back by 4 bases and J by 3 bases. CDR3 length equals 16 residues. The CDR3 nucleotides are TGTGCCAGCAGCAACTACGACAGGGGTCCTAATGAAAAACTGTTTTTT. Protein sequence: CASSNYDRGPNEKLFF.

A remark on this clone: The sample has other DNA sequences that encode this CDR3 too. The genes are TRBV7-3 and TRBJ2-3; 9 nucleotides align to TRBD2. Germline loops: CDR1 SGHTA, CDR2 FQGTGA. The CDR3 contains 15 residues. Losses at the gene ends were 6 bases for V and 2 bases for J; bases not matched to a gene: 6. CDR3 protein: CASSRSGGSTDTQYF. The CDR3, as DNA: TGTGCCAGCAGTCGGAGCGGGGGGTCCACAGATACGCAGTATTTT.

This clone was observed once. The V gene is TRBV7-8, the J gene TRBJ2-7; the D is unclear. This CDR3 region has 13 residues. V lost 3 bases to trimming and J lost 2 bases, with 8 bases between them. Germline CDR1 reads SGHVS; CDR2 reads FQNEAQ. For the CDR3, the DNA is TGTGCCAGCAGCTTCTCAATAGCCTACGAGCAGTACTTC. Protein: CASSFSIAYEQYF.

The chain has TRBV4-2 and TRBJ1-6, with D possibly matching TRBD1 (6 bases). The CDR3 covers 16 residues. In germline, CDR1 is LGHNA, CDR2 YNFKEQ. Trimming took off 4 bases at V and 5 bases at J, with 15 bases between the two ends. The CDR3 is CASSRQVQGNNSPLHF. CDR3 DNA sequence: TGTGCCAGCAGCCGACAAGTTCAGGGGAATAATTCACCCCTCCACTTT.

This rearrangement joins TRBV25-1 to TRBJ1-2; 9 bases line up with TRBD1. CDR1 and CDR2 (germline): MGHDK, SYGVNS. The J segment lost 1 base and the V segment lost 4 bases, leaving 4 bases of the junction unmatched. CDR3 length: 15 amino acids. This CDR3 is CASSAWTGVNYGYTF. CDR3 nucleotides: TGTGCCAGCAGTGCCTGGACAGGGGTTAACTATGGCTACACCTTC.

This clone was counted a single time. This chain links TRBV18 with TRBJ1-1, with TRBD1 matching over 9 bases. The V and J ends lost 2 bases and 0 bases, in that order; junction bases with no gene match: 4. Germline V gives CDR1 KGHSH, CDR2 LQKENI. This CDR3 comprises 16 residues. CDR3 residues: CASSPGTGSMNTEAFF. The CDR3 DNA reads as TGTGCCAGCTCACCAGGGACAGGGAGTATGAACACTGAAGCTTTCTTT.

The rearrangement links TRBV5-1 to TRBJ1-5; weak D call: TRBD1 (6 bases). The CDR3 contains 15 residues. CDR1 is SGHRS, CDR2 YFSETQ, per germline. Trimming pared 4 bases from V and 3 bases from J, leaving 14 bases between. CDR3 sequence: CASSRVGGANQPQHF. The DNA for the CDR3 is TGCGCCAGCAGCCGAGTAGGGGGGGCCAATCAGCCCCAGCATTTT.

This clone was observed a few times. This chain joins TRBV2 and TRBJ2-1; unclear D gene. The V and J ends lost 7 bases and 3 bases respectively, with 4 bases between them. The germline gives CDR1 SNHLY, CDR2 FYNNEI. The CDR3 has 11 residues. CDR3 nucleotides: TGTGCCAGCATCTTCTACAATGAGCAGTTCTTC. Encoded protein: CASIFYNEQFF.

The V gene is TRBV5-4, the J gene TRBJ2-7; TRBD1 matches 7 bases. Germline trimming cut 4 bases from V and 6 bases from J; bases unmatched to any gene: 10. CDR1 is SGHNT, CDR2 YYREEE, per germline (reference sequence). CDR3 length: 14 residues. The CDR3 DNA follows: TGTGCCAGCAGCACCGGACAGGTCGGTGGCGAGCAGTACTTC. This sequence encodes CASSTGQVGGEQYF.

This chain connects TRBV27 to TRBJ1-2; 9 bases match TRBD1. Germline V gene sequence: CDR1 MNHEY, CDR2 SMNVEV (reference sequence). The V segment lost 6 bases and the J segment 5 bases; nucleotides outside the gene matches: 10. The CDR3 is 15 residues long. Written as DNA, the CDR3 is TGTGCCAGCAGACCTAGGACAGGGGTCCAATATGGCTACACCTTC. Its protein product is CASRPRTGVQYGYTF.

This sequence joins TRBV4-3 and TRBJ1-1; tentatively, D is TRBD1 (6 bases). There are 15 residues in the CDR3. The V gene's germline CDR1 is LGHNA and CDR2 YSLEER. V lost 0 bases, J lost 4 bases, and 12 bases lay in between. CDR3 sequence (DNA): TGCGCCAGCAGCCAAGACCCGACAGGAGTCACTGAAGCTTTCTTT. It codes for CASSQDPTGVTEAFF.

This chain joins TRBV24-1 and TRBJ1-3, with a weak D call TRBD1 (5 bases). The CDR3 length is 19 residues. V was clipped by 0 bases and J by 0 bases, with 17 bases between them. From germline, CDR1 is KGHDR and CDR2 SFDVKD. The CDR3 sequence is CATSDLRIQWGSSGNTIYF. For the CDR3, the DNA is TGTGCCACCAGTGATTTGCGAATCCAATGGGGCAGCTCTGGAAACACCATATATTTT.

The chain has TRBV5-1 and TRBJ2-5; 8 bases match TRBD2. Germline CDR1 reads SGHRS; CDR2 reads YFSETQ. This CDR3 spans 15 amino acids. J was trimmed by 3 bases and V by 5 bases; bases with no gene match: 9. CDR3 protein: CASSGAGELEETQYF. The CDR3 DNA is TGCGCCAGCAGTGGAGCGGGGGAGCTGGAAGAGACCCAGTACTTC. Full variable domain (missing parts from reference TRBV5-1 and TRBJ2-5): KAGVTQTPRYLIKTRGQQVTLSCSPISGHRSVSWYQQTPGQGLQFLFEYFSETQRNKGNFPGRFSGRQFSNSRSEMNVSTLELGDSALYLCASSGAGELEETQYFGPGTRLLVL.

The chain employs TRBV5-1 and TRBJ2-2; D gene uncertain. This CDR3 region has 14 residues. Trimming left V 7 bases short and J 0 bases short, with 10 bases between. Per the germline V gene, CDR1 is SGHRS and CDR2 is YFSETQ. The CDR3 loop reads CASSFLSNTGELFF. CDR3 nucleotide sequence: TGCGCCAGCTCCTTTTTATCGAACACCGGGGAGCTGTTTTTT.

This clone appeared a single time. The chain links TRBV7-2 to TRBJ1-1; no reliable D call. This CDR3 has 18 residues. Germline-derived CDR1 and CDR2 are SGHTA and FQGNSA. V dropped 1 base and J dropped 5 bases, with 23 bases sitting between them. CDR3 in DNA: TGTGCCAGCAGCTTAGGCTCGCTTAATGGGAGGTGGTGGACTGAAGCTTTCTTT. Translation gives CASSLGSLNGRWWTEAFF.

This clone has just one count. The CDR3 sequence is CSVEVVTGQETQYF. The CDR3 DNA reads TGCAGCGTTGAAGTAGTGACAGGTCAAGAGACCCAGTACTTC. The chain links TRBV29-1 to TRBJ2-5; D might be TRBD1 (6 bases). Trimming pared 1 base from V and 2 bases from J, leaving 11 bases between. The germline V gene encodes CDR1 SQVTM and CDR2 ANQGSEA. CDR3 length equals 14 residues.

CDR3 region: CASSWGQGLFQPQHF. CDR3 DNA sequence: TGTGCCAGCAGCTGGGGACAGGGTTTGTTTCAGCCCCAGCATTTT. V gene TRBV7-8 combines with J gene TRBJ1-5, with 9 positions matching TRBD1. The V gene end was trimmed by 4 bases and the J gene end by 6 bases; junction bases not matched to a gene: 7. The CDR3 has 15 residues. The germline gives CDR1 SGHVS, CDR2 FQNEAQ.

This rearrangement joins TRBV10-2 to TRBJ2-4; weak D call: TRBD2 (6 bases). CDR3 length: 13 amino acids. Germline V gives CDR1 WSHSY, CDR2 SAAADI. Trimming took off 8 bases at V and 0 bases at J, with 8 bases between the two ends. Here the CDR3 reads CASRGGAKNIQYF. As DNA, the CDR3 is TGCGCCAGCCGGGGAGGAGCCAAAAACATTCAGTACTTC.

This chain uses TRBV19 with TRBJ1-2, with 8 bases identical to TRBD1. The CDR3 is 13 amino acids. The V gene end was trimmed by 3 bases and the J gene end by 8 bases; junction bases not matched to a gene: 5. Germline assignment: CDR1 LNHDA and CDR2 SQIVND (reference sequence). Here the CDR3 reads CASSIGQGYGYTF. The CDR3 DNA is TGTGCCAGTAGTATCGGACAGGGATACGGCTACACCTTC. Full variable domain (outside the CDR3, taken from reference TRBV19 and TRBJ1-2): DGGITQSPKYLFRKEGQNVTLSCEQNLNHDAMYWYRQDPGQGLRLIYYSQIVNDFQKGDIAEGYSVSREKKESFPLTVTSAQKNPTAFYLCASSIGQGYGYTFGSGTRLTVV.

The chain carries TRBV7-2 and TRBJ2-5, with D possibly being TRBD1 (5 bases). The CDR3 runs 15 residues. Trimming pared 5 bases from V and 1 base from J, leaving 14 bases between. The germline V gene encodes CDR1 SGHTA and CDR2 FQGNSA. CDR3 DNA sequence: TGTGCCAGCAGCCCGCGGACAAGATTCCAAGAGACCCAGTACTTC. Translation: CASSPRTRFQETQYF.

The V call is TRBV25-1, the J call TRBJ1-1; TRBD1 agrees at 7 bases. Unmatched junction bases numbered 8, after V lost 4 bases and J lost 0 bases. CDR1 and CDR2 from the germline V gene are MGHDK and SYGVNS. This CDR3 is built from 16 residues. CDR3 DNA sequence: TGTGCCAGCAGTGCAGAGACAGGGATCATGAACACTGAAGCTTTCTTT. The encoded protein is CASSAETGIMNTEAFF.

The chain employs TRBV2 and TRBJ2-3; D is unclear. CDR3 length equals 12 residues. Germline assignment: CDR1 SNHLY and CDR2 FYNNEI. V was clipped by 2 bases and J by 4 bases, with 4 bases between them. The DNA for the CDR3 is TGTGCCAGCAGTGAAATATCAGATACGCAGTATTTT. Residues: CASSEISDTQYF.

The chain combines TRBV6-5 with TRBJ1-6; 7 positions match TRBD1. With V trimmed by 9 bases and J by 6 bases, 8 bases remained unmatched. The CDR3 has 14 amino acids. Germline V gene data show CDR1 as MNHEY and CDR2 as SVGAGI. The CDR3 loop is CASRRTGTNSPLHF. DNA of the CDR3: TGTGCCAGTCGACGGACAGGAACTAATTCACCCCTCCACTTT.